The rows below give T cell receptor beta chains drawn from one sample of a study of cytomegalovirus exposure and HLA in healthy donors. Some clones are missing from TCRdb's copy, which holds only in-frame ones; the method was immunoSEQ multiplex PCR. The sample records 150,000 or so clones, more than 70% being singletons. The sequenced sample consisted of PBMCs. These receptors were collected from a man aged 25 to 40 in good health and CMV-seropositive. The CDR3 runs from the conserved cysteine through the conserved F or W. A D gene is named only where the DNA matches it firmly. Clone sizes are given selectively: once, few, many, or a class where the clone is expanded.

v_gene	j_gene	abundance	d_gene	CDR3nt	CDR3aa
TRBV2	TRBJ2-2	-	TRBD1	TGTGCCAGCAGAGCTACAGGGGGCATATCCTCCCGGGAGCTGTTTTTT	CASRATGGISSRELFF
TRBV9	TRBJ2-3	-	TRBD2	TGTGCCAGCAGCGTAGTTGGACTAGCGGGAGAGCCAGATACGCAGTATTTT	CASSVVGLAGEPDTQYF
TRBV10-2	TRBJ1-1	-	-	TGCGCCAGCAGCCCAAGGGGATCGAACACTGAAGCTTTCTTT	CASSPRGSNTEAFF
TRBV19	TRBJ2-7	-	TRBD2	TGTGCCAGTAGTATAGGGAGGACTAGCGGTTACGAGCAGTACTTC	CASSIGRTSGYEQYF
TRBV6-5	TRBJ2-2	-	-	TGTGCCAGCAGTTATCAGGCAGGCCCGAACACCGGGGAGCTGTTTTTT	CASSYQAGPNTGELFF
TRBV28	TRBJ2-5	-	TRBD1	TGTGCCAGCAGTTTTGGAGCAGGGGGCAGGGAGACCCAGTACTTC	CASSFGAGGRETQYF
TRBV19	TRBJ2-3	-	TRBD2	TGTGCCAGTAGTAAGGCTAGCGGGGGGCGGAGAGATACGCAGTATTTT	CASSKASGGRRDTQYF
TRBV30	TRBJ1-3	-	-	TGTGCCTGGGGAGAGAGCTCTGGAAACACCATATATTTT	CAWGESSGNTIYF
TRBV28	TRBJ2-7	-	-	TGTGCCAGCAGTAGGGGACAAATCTACGAGCAGTACTTC	CASSRGQIYEQYF
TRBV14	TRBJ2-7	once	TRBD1	TGTGCCAGCAGCCAAGAACCCCGGACAGGGGGCTACGAGCAGTACTTC	CASSQEPRTGGYEQYF
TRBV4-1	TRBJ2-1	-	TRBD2	TGCGCCAGCAGCCAAGATCCCGGGACTAGCGGGAGGGCCTTCTCCTACAATGAGCAGTTCTTC	CASSQDPGTSGRAFSYNEQFF
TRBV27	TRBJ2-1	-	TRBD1	TGTGCCAGCAGTTCCTTGACAGGGTGGGGTACCTACAATGAGCAGTTCTTC	CASSSLTGWGTYNEQFF
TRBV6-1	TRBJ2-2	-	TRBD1	TGTGCCAGCTTTCCGGGACAGTTAAACACCGGGGAGCTGTTTTTT	CASFPGQLNTGELFF
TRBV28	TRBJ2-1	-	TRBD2	TGTGCCAGCAGTGCCACTAGCGGGCCTTACAATGAGCAGTTCTTC	CASSATSGPYNEQFF
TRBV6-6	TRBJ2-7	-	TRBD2	TGTGCCAGCAGACTTTCCGGGACTAGCGTCCACGAGCAGTACTTC	CASRLSGTSVHEQYF
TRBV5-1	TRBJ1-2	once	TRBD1	TGCGCCAGCAGCACCACTCCAGGGGGCGTAGACTATGGCTACACCTTC	CASSTTPGGVDYGYTF
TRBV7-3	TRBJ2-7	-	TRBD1	TGTGCCAGCAGCCCCACAGGGGCCGCGAACGAGCAGTACTTC	CASSPTGAANEQYF
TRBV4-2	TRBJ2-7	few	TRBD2	TGTGCCAGCAGCCAAGAGGCGGGGGACTCCTACGAGCAGTACTTC	CASSQEAGDSYEQYF
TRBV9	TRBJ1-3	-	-	TGTGCCAGCAGCAGTCAGGGAGGTGACTCCATATATTTT	CASSSQGGDSIYF
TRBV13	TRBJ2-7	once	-	TGTGCCAGCGCGTGGAGGCCCCGCTCCTACGAGCAGTACTTC	CASAWRPRSYEQYF
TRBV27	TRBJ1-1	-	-	TGTGCCAGCAGTTCGGGACGGGGGTGGATTGAAGCTTTCTTT	CASSSGRGWIEAFF
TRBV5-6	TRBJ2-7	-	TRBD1	TGTGCCAGCAGCTTGGGGACAGGGGGCAAAGAGCAGTACTTC	CASSLGTGGKEQYF
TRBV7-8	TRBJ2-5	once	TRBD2	TGTGCCAGCAGAGATCTAGCGGGACCAGGGGCCCAGTACTTC	CASRDLAGPGAQYF
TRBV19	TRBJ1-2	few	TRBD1	TGTGCCAGCACTACAGGGGGCTATGGCTACACCTTC	CASTTGGYGYTF
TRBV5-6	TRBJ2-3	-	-	TGTGCCAGCAGCTTAAAAGACAGAAAATTCCACAGAGGTACGCAGTATTTT	CASSLKDRKFHRGTQYF
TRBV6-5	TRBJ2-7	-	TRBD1	TGTGCCAGCAAGCAGGGGGCAAGGTTCGAGCAGTACTTC	CASKQGARFEQYF
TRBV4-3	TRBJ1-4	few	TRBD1	TGCGCCAGCAGCCAAGGGCGGGACAGGGGAAAACTGTTTTTT	CASSQGRDRGKLFF
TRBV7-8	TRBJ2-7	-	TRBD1	TGTGCCAGCAGCTTATTTTCCGGGCAGGGGGCCTACGAGCAGTACTTC	CASSLFSGQGAYEQYF
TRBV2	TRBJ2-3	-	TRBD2	TGTGCCACTCCGACCACGGGGGGAAGCACAGATACGCAGTATTTT	CATPTTGGSTDTQYF
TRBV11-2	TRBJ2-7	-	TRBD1	TGTGCCAGCAGCTTAGTCGCCGGGACAGGAATTGACGAGCAGTACTTC	CASSLVAGTGIDEQYF
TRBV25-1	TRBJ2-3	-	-	TGTGCAGTAGGTAGCAGGGTCGGCGCAGATACGCAGTATTTT	CAVGSRVGADTQYF
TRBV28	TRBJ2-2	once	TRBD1	TGTGCCAGCAGTCTTTTGGGACAGGATATTAGCGGGGAGCTGTTTTTT	CASSLLGQDISGELFF
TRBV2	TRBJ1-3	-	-	TGTGCCAGCAGTGAAGCAACTCCCAGGACTTACTCTGGAAACACCATATATTTT	CASSEATPRTYSGNTIYF
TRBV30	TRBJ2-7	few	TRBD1	TGTGCCTGGAGTGACAGGGGCGTTTATTCCGAGCAGTACTTC	CAWSDRGVYSEQYF
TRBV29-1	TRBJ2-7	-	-	TGCAGCGTCACCTCAATGGAGGAGCAGTACTTC	CSVTSMEEQYF
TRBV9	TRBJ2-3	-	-	TGTGCCAGCAGCCCGGGGGGGACAGGGACTACAGATACGCAGTATTTT	CASSPGGTGTTDTQYF
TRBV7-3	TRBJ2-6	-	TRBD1	TGTGCCAGCAGCTTAGATGGGGGACAGGTTTCTGGGGCCAACGTCCTGACTTTC	CASSLDGGQVSGANVLTF
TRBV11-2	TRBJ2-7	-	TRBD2	TGTGCCAGCAGCTTAGGTCGGGGGACTAGTACCTACGAGCAGTACTTC	CASSLGRGTSTYEQYF